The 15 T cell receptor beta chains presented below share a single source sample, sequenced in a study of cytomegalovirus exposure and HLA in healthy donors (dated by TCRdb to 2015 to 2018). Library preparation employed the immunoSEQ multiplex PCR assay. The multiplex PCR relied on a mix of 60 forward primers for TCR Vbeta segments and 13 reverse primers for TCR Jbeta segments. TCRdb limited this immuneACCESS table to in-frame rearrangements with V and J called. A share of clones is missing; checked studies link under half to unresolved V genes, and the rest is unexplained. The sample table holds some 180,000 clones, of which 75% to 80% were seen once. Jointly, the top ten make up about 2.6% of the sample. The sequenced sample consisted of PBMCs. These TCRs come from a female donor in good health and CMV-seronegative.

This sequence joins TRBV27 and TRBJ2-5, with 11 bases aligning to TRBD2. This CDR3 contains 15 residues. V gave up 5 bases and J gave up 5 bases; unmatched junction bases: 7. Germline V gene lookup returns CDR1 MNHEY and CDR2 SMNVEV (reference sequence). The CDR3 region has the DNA TGTGCCAGCAGTCCGATCGGGACTAGCGGCGAGACCCAGTACTTC. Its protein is CASSPIGTSGETQYF.

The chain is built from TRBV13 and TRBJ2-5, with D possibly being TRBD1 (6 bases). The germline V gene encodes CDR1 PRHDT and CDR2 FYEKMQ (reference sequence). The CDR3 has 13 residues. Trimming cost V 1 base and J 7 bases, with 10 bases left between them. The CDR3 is CASSLDSTGTQYF. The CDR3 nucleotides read TGTGCCAGCAGCTTAGACTCGACAGGGACCCAGTACTTC.

CDR3 amino acids: CASSDDTGQGREIQYF. Here the CDR3 DNA reads TGCGCCAGCAGTGATGATACGGGACAGGGGAGAGAAATTCAGTACTTC. The rearrangement links TRBV10-1 to TRBJ2-4, with 10 bases that match TRBD1. With V trimmed by 3 bases and J by 10 bases, 12 bases remained unmatched. The CDR3 loop spans 16 amino acids. In germline, CDR1 is WNHNN, CDR2 SYGVQD (reference sequence).

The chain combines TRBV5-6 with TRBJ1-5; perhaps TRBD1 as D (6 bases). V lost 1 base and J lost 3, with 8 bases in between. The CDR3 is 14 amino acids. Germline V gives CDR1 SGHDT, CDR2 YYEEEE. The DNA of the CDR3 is TGTGCCAGCAGCTTGACAGGGATCAATCAGCCCCAGCATTTT. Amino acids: CASSLTGINQPQHF.

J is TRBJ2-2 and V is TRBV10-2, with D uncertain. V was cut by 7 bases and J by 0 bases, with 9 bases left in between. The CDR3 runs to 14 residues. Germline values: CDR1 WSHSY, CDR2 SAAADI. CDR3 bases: TGCGCCAGCATAGATGGAGCGAACACCGGGGAGCTGTTTTTT. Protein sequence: CASIDGANTGELFF.

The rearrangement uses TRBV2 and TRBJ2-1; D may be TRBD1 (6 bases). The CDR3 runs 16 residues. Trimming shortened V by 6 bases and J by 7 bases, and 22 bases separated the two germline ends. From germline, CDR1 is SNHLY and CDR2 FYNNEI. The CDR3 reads CASRRTGTLGLNEQFF. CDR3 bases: TGTGCCAGCAGACGAACCGGGACACTTGGGCTTAATGAGCAGTTCTTC. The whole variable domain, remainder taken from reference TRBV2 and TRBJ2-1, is EPEVTQTPSHQVTQMGQEVILRCVPISNHLYFYWYRQILGQKVEFLVSFYNNEISEKSEIFDDQFSVERPDGSNFTLKIRSTKLEDSAMYFCASRRTGTLGLNEQFFGPGTRLTVL.

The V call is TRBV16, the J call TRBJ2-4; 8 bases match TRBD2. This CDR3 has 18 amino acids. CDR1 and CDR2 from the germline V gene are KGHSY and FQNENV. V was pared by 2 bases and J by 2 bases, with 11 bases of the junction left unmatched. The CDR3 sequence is CASSQAGGPPRTKNIQYF. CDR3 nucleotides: TGTGCCAGCAGCCAAGCGGGAGGTCCCCCCCGAACCAAAAACATTCAGTACTTC.

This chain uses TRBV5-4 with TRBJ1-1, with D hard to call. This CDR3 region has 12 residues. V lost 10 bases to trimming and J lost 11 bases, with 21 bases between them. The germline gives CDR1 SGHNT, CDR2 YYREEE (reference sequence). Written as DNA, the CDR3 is TGTGCCGGCCGTAGCTCGGCGGGATTCGCTTTCTTT. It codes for CAGRSSAGFAFF.

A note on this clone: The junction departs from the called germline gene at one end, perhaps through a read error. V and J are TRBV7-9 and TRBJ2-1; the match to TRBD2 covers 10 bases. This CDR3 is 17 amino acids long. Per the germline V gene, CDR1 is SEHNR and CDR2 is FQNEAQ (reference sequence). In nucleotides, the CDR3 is TGTTCCAGCAGCCAACCCCAGGGGACTAGCGTGTACAATGAGCAGTTCTTC. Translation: CSSSQPQGTSVYNEQFF.

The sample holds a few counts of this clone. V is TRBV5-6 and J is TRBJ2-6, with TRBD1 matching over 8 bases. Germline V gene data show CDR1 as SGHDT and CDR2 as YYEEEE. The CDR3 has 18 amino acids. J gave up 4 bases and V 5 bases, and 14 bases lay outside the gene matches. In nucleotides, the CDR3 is TGTGCCAGCAGTTTGTCCGGGACAGGTAGACTAGGGGCCAACGTCCTGACTTTC. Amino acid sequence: CASSLSGTGRLGANVLTF.

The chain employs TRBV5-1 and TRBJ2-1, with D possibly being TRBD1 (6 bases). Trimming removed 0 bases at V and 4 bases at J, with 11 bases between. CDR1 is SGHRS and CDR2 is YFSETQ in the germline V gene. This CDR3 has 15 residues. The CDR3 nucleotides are TGCGCCAGCAGCTTGGAGCAGGGGATTTACAATGAGCAGTTCTTC. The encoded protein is CASSLEQGIYNEQFF.

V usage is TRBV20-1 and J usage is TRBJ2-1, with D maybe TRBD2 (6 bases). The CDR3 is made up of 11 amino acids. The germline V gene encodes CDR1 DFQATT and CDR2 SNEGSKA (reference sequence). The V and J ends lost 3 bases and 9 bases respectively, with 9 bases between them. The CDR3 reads CSARGGLEQFF. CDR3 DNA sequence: TGCAGTGCTAGGGGGGGACTTGAGCAGTTCTTC.

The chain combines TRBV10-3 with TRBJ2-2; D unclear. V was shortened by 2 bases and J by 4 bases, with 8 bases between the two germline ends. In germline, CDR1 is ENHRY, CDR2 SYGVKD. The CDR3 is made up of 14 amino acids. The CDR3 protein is CAISEGSATGELFF. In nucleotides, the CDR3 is TGTGCCATCAGTGAGGGAAGCGCCACCGGGGAGCTGTTTTTT.

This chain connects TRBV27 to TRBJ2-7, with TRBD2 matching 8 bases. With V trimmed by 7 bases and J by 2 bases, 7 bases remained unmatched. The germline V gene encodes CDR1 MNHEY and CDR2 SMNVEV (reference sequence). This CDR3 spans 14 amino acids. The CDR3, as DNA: TGTGCCAGCACCCCCGGGACTAGTCCCTACGAGCAGTACTTC. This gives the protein CASTPGTSPYEQYF.

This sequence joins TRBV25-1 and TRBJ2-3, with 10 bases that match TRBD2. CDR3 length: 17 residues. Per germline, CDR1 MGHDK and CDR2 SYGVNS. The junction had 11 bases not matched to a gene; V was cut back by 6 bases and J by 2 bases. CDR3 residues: CASRANGAGGITDTQYF. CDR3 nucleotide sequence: TGTGCCAGCAGGGCGAACGGAGCGGGGGGGATCACAGATACGCAGTATTTT.